This T cell receptor beta chain was captured by sequencing in a study of vaccination effects on CD4 cells after COVID-19. The study, taken as a whole, reports: Convalescent patients in the study were few, and early post-infection timepoints were absent. Clones from infection and from vaccination both contracted markedly late after vaccination. Cross-reactivity with common cold coronaviruses was shown by only 1 of 255 vaccine-induced clones in healthy vaccinees.

The method was immunoSEQ multiplex PCR; TCRdb's version includes in-frame clones alone and lacks a portion of them. The sample has 77,000 or so clones; about four fifths are singletons. Antigen-specific CD4+ T cells were expanded (with viral peptide pools) by the ViraFEST assay ahead of sequencing. Following culture for ten to eleven days, CD4+ T cells were isolated. In the vaccine recipients, nucleocapsid antibodies were negative and there was no prior SARS-CoV-2 infection. Germline-derived CDR1 and CDR2 are SGDLS and YYNGEE. The CDR3 has 14 amino acids. V gave up 6 bases and J gave up 0 bases; unmatched junction bases: 5. Of note for this clone: Its specificity is unknown.

The chain combines TRBV9 with TRBJ1-2; 7 positions match TRBD1. The clonotype was recovered from a human donor who received a COVID-19 vaccine. Sequenced here: CD4+ T cells from PBMCs cultured with SARS-CoV-2 spike peptides, sampled before COVID-19 vaccination. CDR3 loop: CASNRDSANYGYTF. As DNA, the CDR3 is TGTGCCAGCAACAGGGACAGCGCTAACTATGGCTACACCTTC.